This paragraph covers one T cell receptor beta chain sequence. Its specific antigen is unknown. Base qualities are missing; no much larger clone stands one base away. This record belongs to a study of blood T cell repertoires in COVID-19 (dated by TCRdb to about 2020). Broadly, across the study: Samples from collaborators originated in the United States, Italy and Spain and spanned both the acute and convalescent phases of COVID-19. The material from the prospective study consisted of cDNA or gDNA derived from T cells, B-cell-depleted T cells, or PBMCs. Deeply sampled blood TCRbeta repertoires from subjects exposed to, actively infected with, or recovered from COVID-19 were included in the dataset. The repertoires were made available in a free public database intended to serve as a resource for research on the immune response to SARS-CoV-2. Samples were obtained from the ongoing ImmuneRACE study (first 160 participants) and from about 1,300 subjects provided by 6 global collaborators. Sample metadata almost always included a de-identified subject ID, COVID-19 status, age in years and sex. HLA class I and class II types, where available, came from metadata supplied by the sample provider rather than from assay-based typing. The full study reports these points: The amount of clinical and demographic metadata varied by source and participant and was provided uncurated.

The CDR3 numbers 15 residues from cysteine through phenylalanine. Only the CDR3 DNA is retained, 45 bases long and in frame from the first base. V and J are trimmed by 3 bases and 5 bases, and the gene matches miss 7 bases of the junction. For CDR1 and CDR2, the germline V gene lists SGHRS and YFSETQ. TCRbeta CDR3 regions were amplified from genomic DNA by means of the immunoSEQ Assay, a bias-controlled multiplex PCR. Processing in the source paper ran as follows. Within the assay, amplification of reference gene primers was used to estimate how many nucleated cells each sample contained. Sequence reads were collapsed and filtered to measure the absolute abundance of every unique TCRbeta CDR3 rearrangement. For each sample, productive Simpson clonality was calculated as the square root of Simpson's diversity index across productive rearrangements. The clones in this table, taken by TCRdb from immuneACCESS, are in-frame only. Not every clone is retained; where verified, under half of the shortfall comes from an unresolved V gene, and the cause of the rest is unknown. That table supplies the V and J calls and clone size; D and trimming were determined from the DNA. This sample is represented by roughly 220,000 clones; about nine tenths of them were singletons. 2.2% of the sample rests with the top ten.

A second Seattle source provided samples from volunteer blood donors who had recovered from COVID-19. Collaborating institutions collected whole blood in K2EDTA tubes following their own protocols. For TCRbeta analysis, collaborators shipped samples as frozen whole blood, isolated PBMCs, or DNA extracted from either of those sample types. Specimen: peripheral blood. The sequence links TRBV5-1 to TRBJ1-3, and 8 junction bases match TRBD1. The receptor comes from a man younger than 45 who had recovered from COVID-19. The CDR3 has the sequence CASSSNTGGRNTIYF. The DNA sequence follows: TGCGCCAGCAGCTCGAATACAGGGGGGAGAAACACCATATATTTT.